The 14 T cell receptor beta chains below were found in one sample sequenced in a study of T cell repertoires in cytomegalovirus infection. TCRdb analysed the reads with MiXCR anew, one entry per CDR3 protein. This table holds about 400,000 distinct CDR3 sequences, about 35% found once. No antigen is known for these receptors. Sequencing used cultured PBMCs, obtained from culture after CMV antigen stimulation. The receptors were sampled from a human donor in good health (CMV status not recorded). Some clones in this sample may be carry-over from other donors' samples.

The chain couples TRBV7-2 to TRBJ2-7, with D possibly matching TRBD1 (6 bases). V was pared by 5 bases and J by 3 bases, with 11 bases between. The CDR3 covers 13 residues. CDR1 is SGHTA, CDR2 FQGNSA, per germline. This CDR3 is CASSRDKNYEQYF. For the CDR3, the DNA is TGTGCCAGCAGCCGGGACAAGAACTACGAGCAGTACTTC. The complete variable domain, with remaining parts taken from reference TRBV7-2 and TRBJ2-7, reads GAGVSQSPSNKVTEKGKDVELRCDPISGHTALYWYRQSLGQGLEFLIYFQGNSAPDKSGLPSDRFSAERTGGSVSTLTIQRTQQEDSAVYLCASSRDKNYEQYFGPGTRLTVT.

The chain recombines TRBV15 with TRBJ1-1; 8 nucleotides align to TRBD1. Germline loops: CDR1 LNHNV, CDR2 YYDKDF (reference sequence). This CDR3 is 16 amino acids long. V shed 1 base, J shed 1 base, and the junction held 5 bases outside the gene matches. As DNA, the CDR3 is TGTGCCACCAGCAGAGCTGTCGGGACAGGGAACACTGAAGCTTTCTTT. Amino acid sequence: CATSRAVGTGNTEAFF.

A few counts support this clonotype. The rearrangement uses TRBV2 and TRBJ2-7, with D unresolved. Trimming stripped 6 bases from V and 3 bases from J, with 3 bases between. This CDR3 is 10 amino acids long. The germline gives CDR1 SNHLY, CDR2 FYNNEI. CDR3 sequence (DNA): TGTGCCAGCAGGGTCTACGAGCAGTACGTC. Translated, it gives CASRVYEQYV.

J is TRBJ2-7 and V is TRBV28; no definite D call. The length of the CDR3 is 14 residues. The ends were cut back, 6 bases at V and 3 bases at J, with 15 bases in the middle. The germline CDR1 and CDR2 sequences are MDHEN and SYDVKM. CDR3 nucleotide sequence: TGTGCCAGCAGGCTCCTCTCTCCGGTCTACGAGCAGTACTTC. It translates to CASRLLSPVYEQYF. Using reference TRBV28 and TRBJ2-7 for the parts outside the CDR3, the full variable domain is DVKVTQSSRYLVKRTGEKVFLECVQDMDHENMFWYRQDPGLGLRLIYFSYDVKMKEKGDIPEGYSVSREKKERFSLILESASTNQTSMYLCASRLLSPVYEQYFGPGTRLTVT.

This chain joins TRBV24-1 and TRBJ2-5; TRBD2 is a possible D gene (5 bases). CDR3 size: 16 residues. Per the germline V gene, CDR1 is KGHDR and CDR2 is SFDVKD. V lost 5 bases to trimming and J lost 2 bases, with 17 bases between them. This chain's CDR3 is CATSAPGRLLQETQYF. DNA of the CDR3: TGTGCCACCAGTGCCCCGGGGAGATTGCTTCAAGAGACCCAGTACTTC.

This chain joins TRBV27 and TRBJ2-1; D is ambiguous. The CDR3 covers 13 residues. V was trimmed by 3 bases and J by 6 bases, leaving 9 bases between them. CDR1 is MNHEY and CDR2 is SMNVEV in the germline V gene (reference sequence). The CDR3 sequence: CASSLNAFNEQFF. The CDR3 nucleotides read TGTGCCAGCAGTTTGAACGCTTTCAATGAGCAGTTCTTC.

The table lists this clonotype with a few counts. The chain is built from TRBV7-6 and TRBJ2-1; weak D call: TRBD1 (5 bases). Trimming took off 2 bases at V and 3 bases at J, with 11 bases between the two ends. Germline assignment: CDR1 SGHVS and CDR2 FNYEAQ. This CDR3 region has 15 residues. The CDR3 DNA is TGTGCCAGCAGCTTAATCCAGGGTGACTACAATGAGCAGTTCTTC. Amino acids: CASSLIQGDYNEQFF.

This clonotype was counted between two and nine times. The gene calls are TRBV6-2 or TRBV6-3 and TRBJ2-7; D possibly matches TRBD1 or TRBD2 (5 bases each). The CDR3 loop spans 15 amino acids. The ends were cut back, 5 bases at V and 2 bases at J, with 16 bases in the middle. Germline CDR1 MNHEY, CDR2 SVGEGT. The CDR3 bases are TGTGCCAGCAGTACGTCTCGGGACGCCGCCTACGAGCAGTACGTC. Translating gives CASSTSRDAAYEQYV.

This clonotype was detected a few times. The J gene is TRBJ2-7, the V gene TRBV27, with 8 bases fitting TRBD2. The length of the CDR3 is 15 residues. With 2 bases clipped from V and 6 bases from J, the junction kept 9 bases outside the gene matches. Germline loops: CDR1 MNHEY, CDR2 SMNVEV (reference sequence). Written as DNA, the CDR3 is TGTGCCAGCAGTTTAGTAGCGGGGTCATACCTCGAGCAGTACTTC. Amino acids: CASSLVAGSYLEQYF.

The DNA of the CDR3 is TGTGCCAGCAGCCGGACCCCGGGGAATGAGCAGTTCTTC. It yields the protein CASSRTPGNEQFF. V and J are TRBV7-2 and TRBJ2-1, with D possibly being TRBD2 (5 bases). The CDR3 extends over 13 amino acids. CDR1 is SGHTA, CDR2 FQGNSA, per germline. Trimming took off 5 bases at V and 7 bases at J, with 12 bases between the two ends.

This sequence joins TRBV10-3 and TRBJ1-4; weak D call: TRBD1 (5 bases). With 6 bases removed from V and 1 base from J, the gap between germline ends came to 9 bases. The CDR3 spans 14 residues. CDR1 is ENHRY and CDR2 is SYGVKD in the germline V gene. CDR3 nucleotides: TGTGCCATCAGCGACGACAGAACTAATGAAAAACTGTTTTTT. It yields the protein CAISDDRTNEKLFF.

The chain has TRBV28 and TRBJ2-7; tentative D call: TRBD1 (5 bases). This CDR3 has 14 residues. V lost 6 bases to trimming and J lost 6 bases, with 18 bases between them. CDR1 is MDHEN, CDR2 SYDVKM, per germline. CDR3 sequence: CASRSTDRAFEQYF. The CDR3 DNA reads as TGTGCCAGCAGGTCGACAGACCGAGCGTTCGAGCAGTACTTC. Together with reference TRBV28 and TRBJ2-7, the CDR3 gives the full variable domain: DVKVTQSSRYLVKRTGEKVFLECVQDMDHENMFWYRQDPGLGLRLIYFSYDVKMKEKGDIPEGYSVSREKKERFSLILESASTNQTSMYLCASRSTDRAFEQYFGPGTRLTVT.

Concerning this clonotype itself: Possible read error: a much larger clone is one base away. CDR3 protein: CSARGTGVFSYEQYF. The CDR3 region has the DNA TGCAGTGCTAGAGGAACAGGGGTCTTCTCCTACGAGCAGTACTTC. The chain recombines TRBV20-1 with TRBJ2-7, with 7 bases aligning to TRBD1. The CDR3 runs to 15 residues. Trimming cost V 1 base and J 0 bases; bases outside gene matches: 6. Germline loops: CDR1 DFQATT, CDR2 SNEGSKA (reference sequence).

This clonotype was picked up a small number of times. The chain combines TRBV7-8 with TRBJ2-7; D is ambiguous. The ends were cut back, 2 bases at V and 0 bases at J, with 5 bases in the middle. The CDR3 extends over 13 amino acids. Germline values: CDR1 SGHVS, CDR2 FQNEAQ. The CDR3 coding sequence is TGTGCCAGCAGCTTAAGCCGCTCCTACGAGCAGTACGTC. The encoded protein is CASSLSRSYEQYV.